The 28 T cell receptor beta chains in this list originate from one sample, sequenced in a study of early T cells in non-severe SARS-CoV-2 infection. TCRdb used MiXCR to reprocess the 5' RACE reads, holding one entry per CDR3 protein. The sample has more than 85,000 distinct CDR3 sequences, roughly 17% seen once; the top ten hold 5.1%. The sample here was whole blood, taken at baseline. Receptor source: an adult who was a healthcare worker with PCR-confirmed SARS-CoV-2 infection or an uninfected control (not recorded which).

This chain joins TRBV9 and TRBJ2-2, with D possibly matching TRBD1 (6 bases). The length of the CDR3 is 16 residues. Germline V gene sequence: CDR1 SGDLS, CDR2 YYNGEE. V gave up 0 bases and J gave up 3 bases, with 12 bases separating them. The CDR3 sequence: CASSVARAGDTGELFF. Written as DNA, the CDR3 is TGTGCCAGCAGCGTAGCTAGGGCAGGGGACACCGGGGAGCTGTTTTTT.

This clonotype was detected only a few times. The chain uses TRBV20-1 and TRBJ2-3; 12 nucleotides align to TRBD2. Germline V gene lookup returns CDR1 DFQATT and CDR2 SNEGSKA (reference sequence). The V gene end was trimmed by 3 bases and the J gene end by 3 bases; junction bases not matched to a gene: 1. The CDR3 consists of 14 residues. The CDR3 DNA follows: TGCAGTGCTAGGCTAGCGGGAGGGACAGATACGCAGTATTTT. Its translation is CSARLAGGTDTQYF.

The chain employs TRBV19 and TRBJ2-2, with a weak D call TRBD1 (6 bases). CDR1 and CDR2 from the germline V gene are LNHDA and SQIVND (reference sequence). This CDR3 is built from 15 residues. The V and J ends lost 8 bases and 7 bases respectively, with 20 bases between them. The CDR3 here is CASSTGSPRHGELFF. The CDR3 coding sequence is TGTGCCAGTTCTACAGGGTCCCCTAGGCACGGGGAGCTGTTTTTT.

The chain carries TRBV21-1 and TRBJ2-2; the table's D call, TRBD1, has no DNA check behind it. TRBV21-1 is shown as a pseudogene. There are 19 residues in the CDR3. Here the CDR3 DNA reads TGTGCCAGCAGCAAAGGGGAACCGGGACCTAGCTCAAATACCGGGGAGCTGTTTTTT. The encoded protein is CASSKGEPGPSSNTGELFF.

In its sample, this clonotype was seen a few times. The genes are TRBV28 and TRBJ1-1; 10 nucleotides match TRBD1. Germline loops: CDR1 MDHEN, CDR2 SYDVKM. V lost 3 bases to trimming and J lost 4 bases; unmatched junction nucleotides: 14. This CDR3 spans 18 amino acids. The CDR3 loop is CASSFLRDRGIGRTEAFF. CDR3 bases: TGTGCCAGCAGTTTCCTCCGGGACAGGGGAATAGGGCGCACTGAAGCTTTCTTT.

This chain links TRBV6-5 with TRBJ2-1; D possibly corresponds to TRBD1 (6 bases). The CDR3 totals 13 residues. Germline V gene data show CDR1 as MNHEY and CDR2 as SVGAGI. Trimming left V 8 bases short and J 6 bases short, with 14 bases between. CDR3 amino acids: CASGQRGTNEQFF. In nucleotides, the CDR3 is TGTGCCAGCGGACAGAGGGGGACCAATGAGCAGTTCTTC.

This clonotype has only a few counts. V gene TRBV7-8 combines with J gene TRBJ2-7; D might be TRBD1 or TRBD2, each matching 6 bases. From germline, CDR1 is SGHVS and CDR2 FQNEAQ. V shed 1 base and J shed 3 bases, with 13 bases lying between them. This CDR3 spans 15 amino acids. CDR3 sequence (DNA): TGTGCCAGCAGCTTAGTTGCGGGACACAGCTACGAGCAGTACTTC. Translation gives CASSLVAGHSYEQYF. Full variable domain (rest looked up from reference TRBV7-8 and TRBJ2-7): GAGVSQSPRYKVAKRGQDVALRCDPISGHVSLFWYQQALGQGPEFLTYFQNEAQLDKSGLPSDRFFAERPEGSVSTLKIQRTQQEDSAVYLCASSLVAGHSYEQYFGPGTRLTVT.

This clonotype came up many times. The chain combines TRBV7-2 with TRBJ1-5; D is unresolved. CDR3 size: 12 residues. Between the trimmed V and J ends, which lost 1 base and 4 bases, there was a span of 2 bases. Germline V gene sequence: CDR1 SGHTA, CDR2 FQGNSA. CDR3 coding DNA: TGTGCCAGCAGCTTAGGGAATCAGCCCCAGCATTTT. Encoded protein: CASSLGNQPQHF.

The chain combines TRBV9 with TRBJ1-4; possible D gene TRBD1, 5 bases. Germline loops: CDR1 SGDLS, CDR2 YYNGEE. The CDR3 covers 15 residues. V was cut by 0 bases and J by 8 bases, with 14 bases left in between. CDR3 nucleotides: TGTGCCAGCAGCGTAGCTGGGGCAGGGAAGGAAAAACTGTTTTTT. Amino acids: CASSVAGAGKEKLFF.

This clonotype has a count of ten or more. V and J are TRBV28 and TRBJ1-1; D remains ambiguous. Germline lookup yields CDR1 MDHEN and CDR2 SYDVKM. CDR3 length: 14 amino acids. The ends were cut back, 3 bases at V and 1 base at J, with 9 bases in the middle. CDR3 region: CASSFLQRNTEAFF. The CDR3 nucleotides are TGTGCCAGCAGTTTTCTCCAGCGGAACACTGAAGCTTTCTTT.

The chain links TRBV11-2 to TRBJ2-5; perhaps D is TRBD1 or TRBD2 (5 bases each). This CDR3 has 13 residues. V was clipped by 5 bases and J by 4 bases, with 11 bases between them. In germline, CDR1 is SGHAT, CDR2 FQNNGV. The CDR3 coding sequence is TGTGCCAGCAGCGAGGGACGGCGAGAGACCCAGTACTTC. Its protein product is CASSEGRRETQYF.

This clonotype was detected only once. The chain combines TRBV20-1 with TRBJ1-1, with D tentatively TRBD1 (5 bases). V gave up 7 bases and J gave up 4 bases, with 10 bases separating them. Per the germline V gene, CDR1 is DFQATT and CDR2 is SNEGSKA (reference sequence). This CDR3 is 11 amino acids long. CDR3 sequence (DNA): TGCAGTGTATCGCAGGGCACTGAAGCTTTCTTT. It translates to CSVSQGTEAFF.

This chain connects TRBV20-1 to TRBJ2-3; 7 nucleotides line up with TRBD2. The CDR3 is made up of 11 amino acids. Trimming took 7 bases from V and 2 from J; bases not matched to a gene: 0. Looked up from germline, CDR1 is DFQATT and CDR2 is SNEGSKA (reference sequence). The CDR3 DNA reads TGCAGTGGGGACTACACAGATACGCAGTATTTT. Amino acids: CSGDYTDTQYF.

The chain employs TRBV7-8 and TRBJ2-7; weak D call: TRBD1 (5 bases). V gave up 6 bases and J gave up 5 bases, with 11 bases separating them. Germline values: CDR1 SGHVS, CDR2 FQNEAQ. The CDR3 runs 12 residues. The CDR3 sequence is CASSFQGNEQYF. The CDR3 bases are TGTGCCAGCAGTTTTCAGGGTAACGAGCAGTACTTC.

This chain links TRBV11-2 with TRBJ2-3; TRBD2 matches 7 bases. With 3 bases clipped from V and 4 bases from J, the junction kept 4 bases outside the gene matches. Germline loops: CDR1 SGHAT, CDR2 FQNNGV. The length of the CDR3 is 14 residues. CDR3 amino acids: CASSFAGVPDTQYF. In nucleotides, the CDR3 is TGTGCCAGCAGCTTCGCGGGAGTACCAGATACGCAGTATTTT.

The rearrangement uses TRBV3-1 and TRBJ2-6; no clear D. The CDR3 is 14 amino acids. V shed 6 bases and J shed 0 bases, with 6 bases lying between them. CDR1 and CDR2 (germline): LGHDT, YNNKEL (reference sequence). CDR3 amino acids: CASRQTSGANVLTF. CDR3 DNA: TGTGCCAGCAGACAAACCTCTGGGGCCAACGTCCTGACTTTC.

This clonotype was counted a few times. The chain is built from TRBV12-3 or TRBV12-4 and TRBJ1-5, with a tentative D call TRBD1 (5 bases). This CDR3 region has 12 residues. Deletions cut 5 bases from V and 8 bases from J, with 10 bases between. CDR3 in amino acids: CASSLGVKPQHF. The CDR3 DNA is TGTGCCAGCAGTCTAGGGGTTAAGCCCCAGCATTTT.

The table lists this clonotype with many counts. The J gene is TRBJ2-1, the V gene TRBV3-1; maybe TRBD2 (5 bases). Germline CDR1 LGHDT, CDR2 YNNKEL (reference sequence). The V gene lost 1 base and the J gene lost 5 bases, with 15 bases spanning the gap. CDR3 length: 16 residues. The CDR3 spells CASSQGGRRFNNEQFF. In DNA form, the CDR3 reads TGTGCCAGCAGCCAAGGCGGGCGGAGATTTAACAATGAGCAGTTCTTC.

The CDR3 here is CAGRPGQGTEAFF. DNA of the CDR3: TGTGCCGGAAGACCGGGACAGGGAACTGAAGCTTTCTTT. This rearrangement joins TRBV14 to TRBJ1-1, with TRBD1 matching over 9 bases. CDR1 and CDR2 (germline): SGHDN, FVKESK. The CDR3 runs to 13 residues. V was clipped by 11 bases and J by 5 bases; unmatched bases: 9. The whole variable domain, filled in from reference TRBV14 and TRBJ1-1, reads EAGVTQFPSHSVIEKGQTVTLRCDPISGHDNLYWYRRVMGKEIKFLLHFVKESKQDESGMPNNRFLAERTGGTYSTLKVQPAELEDSGVYFCAGRPGQGTEAFFGQGTRLTVV.

This rearrangement joins TRBV4-3 to TRBJ2-3; 10 bases fit TRBD2. V dropped 0 bases and J dropped 6; count of bases not matched to a gene: 9. The CDR3 spans 17 residues. Per the germline V gene, CDR1 is LGHNA and CDR2 is YSLEER. The CDR3 DNA reads as TGCGCCAGCAGCCAAGACGTTCCCCAGCGGGAGGGGGATACGCAGTATTTT. This encodes CASSQDVPQREGDTQYF.

This clonotype was found a few times. This rearrangement joins TRBV14 to TRBJ2-2; 11 bases align to TRBD1. The V and J ends lost 4 bases and 5 bases, in that order; junction bases with no gene match: 6. Germline assignment: CDR1 SGHDN and CDR2 FVKESK. The CDR3 covers 16 residues. CDR3 amino acids: CASSLWTGGRTGELFF. Here the CDR3 DNA reads TGTGCCAGCAGCCTCTGGACAGGGGGCCGGACCGGGGAGCTGTTTTTT.

V and J are TRBV20-1 and TRBJ1-1, with a weak D call TRBD1 (5 bases). The V and J ends lost 3 bases and 4 bases respectively, with 15 bases between them. The germline CDR1 and CDR2 sequences are DFQATT and SNEGSKA (reference sequence). The CDR3 is 14 amino acids. CDR3: CSASNPAGSTEAFF. The CDR3 coding sequence is TGCAGTGCTAGTAATCCGGCAGGGAGCACTGAAGCTTTCTTT.

The rearrangement links TRBV27 to TRBJ2-3; TRBD2 might be the D (5 bases). Trimming took 3 bases from V and 7 from J, leaving 14 bases between them. The germline CDR1 and CDR2 sequences are MNHEY and SMNVEV (reference sequence). The CDR3 is 14 amino acids. The CDR3 coding sequence is TGTGCCAGCAGTTTGCCCGGGAATCGGAATACGCAGTATTTT. It is translated as CASSLPGNRNTQYF.

V is TRBV12-3 or TRBV12-4 and J is TRBJ2-7, with TRBD1 matching over 7 bases. J was trimmed by 1 base and V by 8 bases; bases with no gene match: 11. The CDR3 spans 15 residues. CDR3 region: CASESSRDRSYEQYF. The CDR3 DNA reads as TGTGCCAGCGAGTCATCCCGGGACAGATCCTACGAGCAGTACTTC.

The chain is built from TRBV25-1 and TRBJ1-1; D is undetermined. The V gene's germline CDR1 is MGHDK and CDR2 SYGVNS. The CDR3 is 13 residues long. V shed 2 bases and J shed 1 base, with 5 bases lying between them. In DNA form, the CDR3 reads TGTGCCAGCAGTGAAGCGGGGAACACTGAAGCTTTCTTT. Its translation is CASSEAGNTEAFF.

There are a few counts of this clonotype. The CDR3: CASSSPRMVPGELFF. The CDR3 DNA reads as TGTGCCAGCAGCTCGCCTCGGATGGTGCCCGGGGAGCTGTTTTTT. This rearrangement joins TRBV7-6 to TRBJ2-2; D not resolved. Trimming took 4 bases from V and 6 from J, leaving 15 bases between them. The CDR3 has 15 amino acids. Germline lookup yields CDR1 SGHVS and CDR2 FNYEAQ.

The table lists this clonotype with many counts. This chain uses TRBV9 with TRBJ2-3; the D is unclear. Trimming shortened V by 4 bases and J by 4 bases, and 7 bases separated the two germline ends. CDR1 and CDR2 (germline): SGDLS, YYNGEE. The CDR3 length is 12 residues. The CDR3 DNA reads TGTGCCAGCAGCATATACTCAGATACGCAGTATTTT. This sequence encodes CASSIYSDTQYF.

The gene calls are TRBV3-1 and TRBJ2-2; D is unresolved. The V end lost 0 bases, the J end lost 9 bases, and 5 bases lay between the germline ends. This CDR3 spans 12 amino acids. Germline CDR1 reads LGHDT; CDR2 reads YNNKEL (reference sequence). The CDR3 loop reads CASSQEGRELFF. The DNA for the CDR3 is TGTGCCAGCAGCCAAGAGGGAAGGGAGCTGTTTTTT.